A single sample gave rise to the 9 T cell receptor beta chains below, sequenced in a study of cytomegalovirus exposure and HLA in healthy donors. The PCR made use of 60 Vbeta and 13 Jbeta primers. The protocol was immunoSEQ multiplex PCR, while the TCRdb copy is restricted to in-frame clones and leaves out a portion. Of over 150,000 clones in the sample, approximately 80% are singletons; the top ten hold 7% to 9%. The sequenced material came from PBMCs. The source is a male donor in good health and CMV-seropositive.

The J gene is TRBJ2-5, the V gene TRBV7-7; TRBD1 is a possible D gene (5 bases). V lost 1 base, J lost 8 bases, and 11 bases lay in between. Looked up from germline, CDR1 is SSHAT and CDR2 is FNYEAQ (reference sequence). CDR3 length: 13 amino acids. The CDR3 DNA is TGTGCCAGCAGCTTAGACAGGTCGGATACCCAGTACTTC. Protein product: CASSLDRSDTQYF.

This chain connects TRBV5-4 to TRBJ2-7, with a possible D match to TRBD2 (5 bases). The CDR3 sequence is 15 residues long. V lost 2 bases to trimming and J lost 2 bases, with 14 bases between them. Germline V gene sequence: CDR1 SGHNT, CDR2 YYREEE (reference sequence). The CDR3 is CASSFQSSLPYEQYF. In nucleotides, the CDR3 is TGTGCCAGCAGCTTCCAGTCTAGCCTCCCCTACGAGCAGTACTTC.

V gene TRBV9 combines with J gene TRBJ1-6; TRBD1 matches at 9 bases. Per germline, CDR1 SGDLS and CDR2 YYNGEE. V was pared by 3 bases and J by 7 bases, with 5 bases of the junction left unmatched. The CDR3 covers 15 residues. The CDR3 loop is CASSATGGNNSPLHF. The DNA for the CDR3 is TGTGCCAGCAGCGCGACAGGGGGTAACAATTCACCCCTCCACTTT. The full variable domain, completed using reference TRBV9 and TRBJ1-6, is DSGVTQTPKHLITATGQRVTLRCSPRSGDLSVYWYQQSLDQGLQFLIQYYNGEERAKGNILERFSAQQFPDLHSELNLSSLELGDSALYFCASSATGGNNSPLHFGNGTRLTVT.

In DNA, the CDR3 is TGTGCCAGCAGCTTAGGTGGGGGGGTGAACGAGCAGTACTTC. Translated: CASSLGGGVNEQYF. The chain uses TRBV7-9 and TRBJ2-7; 7 bases agree with TRBD2. Germline trimming cut 1 base from V and 5 bases from J; bases unmatched to any gene: 5. The CDR3 runs to 14 residues. Germline CDR1 reads SEHNR; CDR2 reads FQNEAQ (reference sequence).

The chain uses TRBV15 and TRBJ1-2; D is unresolved. The ends were cut back, 0 bases at V and 7 bases at J, with 9 bases in the middle. This CDR3 comprises 13 residues. CDR1 and CDR2 from the germline V gene are LNHNV and YYDKDF (reference sequence). The CDR3 reads CATSRDTRGGYTF. The CDR3 region has the DNA TGTGCCACCAGCAGAGACACACGCGGTGGCTACACCTTC.

This clone was detected once. The rearrangement joins TRBV5-6 to TRBJ1-4; the D gene is possibly TRBD1 (5 bases). Germline loops: CDR1 SGHDT, CDR2 YYEEEE. V shed 0 bases and J shed 8 bases, with 17 bases lying between them. This CDR3 has 16 residues. CDR3 amino acids: CASSLALGTGGEKLFF. CDR3 in DNA: TGTGCCAGCAGCTTGGCCCTCGGGACGGGGGGAGAAAAACTGTTTTTT. The whole variable domain, remainder taken from reference TRBV5-6 and TRBJ1-4, is DAGVTQSPTHLIKTRGQQVTLRCSPKSGHDTVSWYQQALGQGPQFIFQYYEEEERQRGNFPDRFSGHQFPNYSSELNVNALLLGDSALYLCASSLALGTGGEKLFFGSGTQLSVL.

J is TRBJ2-7 and V is TRBV19; 9 bases line up with TRBD2. Per germline, CDR1 LNHDA and CDR2 SQIVND (reference sequence). The length of the CDR3 is 17 residues. The V segment lost 4 bases and the J segment 2 bases; nucleotides outside the gene matches: 12. The CDR3 loop is CASSSTSGRIAPYEQYF. CDR3 coding DNA: TGTGCCAGTAGTAGTACTAGCGGGCGAATCGCCCCCTACGAGCAGTACTTC.

This sequence joins TRBV11-3 and TRBJ2-1, with a tentative D call TRBD1 (5 bases). This CDR3 contains 14 residues. The V gene lost 2 bases and the J gene lost 5 bases, with 10 bases spanning the gap. CDR1 is SGHNT and CDR2 is YENEEA in the germline V gene. The CDR3: CASSLTGPHNEQFF. The CDR3 region has the DNA TGTGCCAGCAGCTTAACAGGACCACACAATGAGCAGTTCTTC.

The chain carries TRBV6-1 and TRBJ1-2, with a weak D call TRBD1 (5 bases). V shed 4 bases and J shed 4 bases, with 19 bases lying between them. The germline gives CDR1 MNHNS, CDR2 SASEGT. CDR3 length: 16 amino acids. This CDR3 reads CASSVDPTVIVYGYTF. In nucleotides, the CDR3 is TGTGCCAGCAGTGTCGACCCGACAGTGATCGTCTATGGCTACACCTTC.